One and the same sample provided the 4 T cell receptor beta chains below, sequenced in a study of T cell responses to AZD1222 COVID-19 vaccine. Sequenced by immunoSEQ multiplex PCR; TCRdb stores in-frame clones only, minus some. The table lists around 180,000 clones, about 86% of them singletons. The specimen was peripheral blood, collected on day 0 of AZD1222 vaccination. The receptors derive from an adult in good health.

The chain carries TRBV7-2 and TRBJ1-1; tentative D call: TRBD1 (5 bases). V gave up 3 bases and J gave up 4 bases, with 18 bases separating them. This CDR3 has 16 amino acids. CDR1 is SGHTA, CDR2 FQGNSA, per germline. The DNA of the CDR3 is TGTGCCAGCAGCTTTAAGCCAAGGGGAGATGGCACTGAAGCTTTCTTT. The encoded protein is CASSFKPRGDGTEAFF.

J is TRBJ1-5 and V is TRBV28, with 9 bases matching TRBD1. The length of the CDR3 is 16 residues. The trim removed 5 bases at V and 7 bases at J, leaving 12 bases unmatched. CDR1 MDHEN and CDR2 SYDVKM come from the germline V gene. The CDR3 DNA reads TGTGCCAGCAGTGGGGGGGGACAGGGTATCACACAGCCCCAGCATTTT. The encoded protein is CASSGGGQGITQPQHF.

This clone was seen only once. The genes are TRBV4-2 and TRBJ1-5; a weak D match, TRBD1 (5 bases). Trimming shortened V by 4 bases and J by 2 bases, and 6 bases separated the two germline ends. This CDR3 is built from 13 residues. The germline V gene has CDR1 LGHNA and CDR2 YNFKEQ. The CDR3 is CASSRQRNQPQHF. As DNA, the CDR3 is TGTGCCAGCAGCCGACAGCGCAATCAGCCCCAGCATTTT.

The CDR3 coding sequence is TGCGCCAGCAGCCCGATGGCTCAGGGGGGGTTAGAGACCCAGTACTTC. It specifies CASSPMAQGGLETQYF. V and J are TRBV5-1 and TRBJ2-5; tentatively, D is TRBD1 or TRBD2 (7 bases each). There are 16 residues in the CDR3. V lost 4 bases and J lost 4, with 20 bases in between. Germline loops: CDR1 SGHRS, CDR2 YFSETQ.